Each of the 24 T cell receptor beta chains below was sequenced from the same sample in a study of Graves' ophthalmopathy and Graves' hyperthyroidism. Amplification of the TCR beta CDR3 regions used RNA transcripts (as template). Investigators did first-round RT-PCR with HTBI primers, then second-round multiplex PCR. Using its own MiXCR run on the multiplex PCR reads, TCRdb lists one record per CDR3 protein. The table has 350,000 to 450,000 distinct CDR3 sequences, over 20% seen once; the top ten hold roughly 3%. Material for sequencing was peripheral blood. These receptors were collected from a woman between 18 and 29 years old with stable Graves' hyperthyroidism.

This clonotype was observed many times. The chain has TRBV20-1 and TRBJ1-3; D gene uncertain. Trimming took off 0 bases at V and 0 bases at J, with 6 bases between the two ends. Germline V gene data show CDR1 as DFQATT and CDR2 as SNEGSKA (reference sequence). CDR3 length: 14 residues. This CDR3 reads CSARDARSGNTIYF. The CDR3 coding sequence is TGCAGTGCTAGAGATGCGCGCTCTGGAAACACCATATATTTT.

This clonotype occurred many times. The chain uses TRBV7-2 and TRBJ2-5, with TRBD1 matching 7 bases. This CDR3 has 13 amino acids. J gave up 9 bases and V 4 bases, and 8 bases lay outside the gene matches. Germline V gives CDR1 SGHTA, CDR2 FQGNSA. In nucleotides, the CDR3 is TGTGCCAGCAGCTCAAGGGGGCAGGGTTCCCAGTACTTC. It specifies CASSSRGQGSQYF.

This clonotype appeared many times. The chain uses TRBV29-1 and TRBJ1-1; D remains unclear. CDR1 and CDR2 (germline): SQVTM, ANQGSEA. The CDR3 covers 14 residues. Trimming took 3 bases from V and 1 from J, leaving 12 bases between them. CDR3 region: CSVEAGWGNTEAFF. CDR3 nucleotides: TGCAGCGTTGAGGCGGGTTGGGGGAACACTGAAGCTTTCTTT.

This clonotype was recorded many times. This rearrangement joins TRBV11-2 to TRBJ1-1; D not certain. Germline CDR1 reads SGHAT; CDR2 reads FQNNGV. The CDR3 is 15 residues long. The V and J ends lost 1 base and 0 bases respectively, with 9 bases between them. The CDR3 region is CASSLGATVNTEAFF. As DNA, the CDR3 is TGTGCCAGCAGCTTAGGAGCCACAGTGAACACTGAAGCTTTCTTT.

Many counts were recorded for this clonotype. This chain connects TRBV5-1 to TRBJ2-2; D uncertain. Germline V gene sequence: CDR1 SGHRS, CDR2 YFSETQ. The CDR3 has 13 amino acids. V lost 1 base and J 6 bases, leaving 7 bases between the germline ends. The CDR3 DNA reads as TGCGCCAGCAGCTTGTCTGCCCCCGGGGAGCTGTTTTTT. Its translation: CASSLSAPGELFF.

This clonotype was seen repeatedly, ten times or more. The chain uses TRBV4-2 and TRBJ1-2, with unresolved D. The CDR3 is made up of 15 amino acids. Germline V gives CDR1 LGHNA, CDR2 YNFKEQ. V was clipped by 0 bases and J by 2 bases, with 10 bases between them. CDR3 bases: TGTGCCAGCAGCCAAGACAGCGACTTAAACTATGGCTACACCTTC. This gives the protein CASSQDSDLNYGYTF.

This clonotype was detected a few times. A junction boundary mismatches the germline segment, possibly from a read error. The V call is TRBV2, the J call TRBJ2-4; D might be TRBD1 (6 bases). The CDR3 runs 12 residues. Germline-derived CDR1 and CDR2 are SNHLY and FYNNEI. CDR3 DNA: TGTGCCAGCTACGCAGGGGTGGACATTAAGTACTTC. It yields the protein CASYAGVDIKYF.

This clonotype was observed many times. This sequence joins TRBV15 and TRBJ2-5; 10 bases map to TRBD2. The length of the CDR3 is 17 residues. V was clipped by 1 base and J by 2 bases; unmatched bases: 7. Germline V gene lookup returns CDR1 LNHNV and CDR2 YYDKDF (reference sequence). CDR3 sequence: CATSRGSGGTIQETQYF. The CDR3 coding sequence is TGTGCCACCAGCAGAGGTAGCGGGGGGACTATACAAGAGACCCAGTACTTC.

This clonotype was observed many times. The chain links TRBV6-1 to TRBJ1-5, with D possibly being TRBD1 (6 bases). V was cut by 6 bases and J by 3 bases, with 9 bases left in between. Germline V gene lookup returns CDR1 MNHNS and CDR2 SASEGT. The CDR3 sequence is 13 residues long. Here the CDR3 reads CASSRGVNQPQHF. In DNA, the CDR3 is TGTGCCAGCAGCAGGGGAGTCAATCAGCCCCAGCATTTT.

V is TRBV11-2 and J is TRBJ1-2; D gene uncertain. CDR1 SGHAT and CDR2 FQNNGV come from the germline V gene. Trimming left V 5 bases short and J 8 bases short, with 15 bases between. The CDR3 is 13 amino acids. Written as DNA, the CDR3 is TGTGCCAGCAGCATCGGCAGCCAAGGGGGCTACACCTTC. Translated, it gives CASSIGSQGGYTF.

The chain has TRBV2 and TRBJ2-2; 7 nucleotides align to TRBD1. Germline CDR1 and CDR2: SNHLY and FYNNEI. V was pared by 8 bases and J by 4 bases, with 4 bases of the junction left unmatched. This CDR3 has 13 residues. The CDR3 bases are TGTGCCAGCGACAGGGCAGGCACCGGGGAGCTGTTTTTT. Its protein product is CASDRAGTGELFF.

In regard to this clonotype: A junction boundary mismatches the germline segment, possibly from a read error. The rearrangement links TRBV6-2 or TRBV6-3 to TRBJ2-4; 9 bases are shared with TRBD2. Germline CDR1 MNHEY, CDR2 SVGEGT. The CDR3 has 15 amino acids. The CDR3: CASRPGTSPKNIKYF. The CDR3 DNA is TGTGCCAGCAGACCCGGGACTAGCCCCAAAAACATTAAGTACTTC.

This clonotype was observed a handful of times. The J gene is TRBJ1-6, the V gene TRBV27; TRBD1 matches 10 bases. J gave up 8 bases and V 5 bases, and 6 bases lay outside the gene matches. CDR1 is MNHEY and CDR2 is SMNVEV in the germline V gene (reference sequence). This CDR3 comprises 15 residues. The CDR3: CASSPTGTGDSPLHF. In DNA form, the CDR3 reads TGTGCCAGCAGTCCGACCGGGACAGGGGATTCACCCCTCCACTTT.

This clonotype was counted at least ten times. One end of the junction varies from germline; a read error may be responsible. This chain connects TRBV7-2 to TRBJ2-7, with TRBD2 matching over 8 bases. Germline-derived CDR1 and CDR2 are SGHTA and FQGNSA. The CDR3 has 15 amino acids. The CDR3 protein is CASSFNGRASHEQYF. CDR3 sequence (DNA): TGTGCCAGCAGCTTTAACGGGAGGGCCTCCCACGAGCAGTACTTC.

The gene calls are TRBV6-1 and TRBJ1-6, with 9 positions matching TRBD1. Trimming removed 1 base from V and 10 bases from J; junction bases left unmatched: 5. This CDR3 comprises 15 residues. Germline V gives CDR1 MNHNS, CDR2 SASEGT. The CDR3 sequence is CASSEEGTGSSPLHF. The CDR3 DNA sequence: TGTGCCAGCAGTGAAGAAGGGACAGGGAGCTCACCCCTCCACTTT.

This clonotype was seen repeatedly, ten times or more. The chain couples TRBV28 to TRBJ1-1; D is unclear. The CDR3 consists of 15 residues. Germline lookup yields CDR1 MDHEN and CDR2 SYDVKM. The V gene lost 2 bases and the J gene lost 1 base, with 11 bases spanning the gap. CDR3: CASSLRQSGNTEAFF. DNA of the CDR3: TGTGCCAGCAGTTTAAGGCAAAGCGGGAACACTGAAGCTTTCTTT. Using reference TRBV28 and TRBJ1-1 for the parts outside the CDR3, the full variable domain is DVKVTQSSRYLVKRTGEKVFLECVQDMDHENMFWYRQDPGLGLRLIYFSYDVKMKEKGDIPEGYSVSREKKERFSLILESASTNQTSMYLCASSLRQSGNTEAFFGQGTRLTVV.

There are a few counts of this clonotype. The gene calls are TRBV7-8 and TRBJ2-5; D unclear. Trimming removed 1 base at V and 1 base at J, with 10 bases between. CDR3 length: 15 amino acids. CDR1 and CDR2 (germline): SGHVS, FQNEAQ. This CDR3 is CASSLVSRCQETQYF. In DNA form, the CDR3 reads TGTGCCAGCAGCTTAGTTTCGCGCTGCCAAGAGACCCAGTACTTC.

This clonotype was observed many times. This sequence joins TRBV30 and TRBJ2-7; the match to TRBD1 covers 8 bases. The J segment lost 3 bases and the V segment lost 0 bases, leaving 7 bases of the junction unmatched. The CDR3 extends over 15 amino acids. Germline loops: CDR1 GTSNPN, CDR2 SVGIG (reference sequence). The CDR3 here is CAWSVVPGGIYEQYF. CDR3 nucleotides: TGTGCCTGGAGTGTAGTTCCAGGGGGCATCTACGAGCAGTACTTC.

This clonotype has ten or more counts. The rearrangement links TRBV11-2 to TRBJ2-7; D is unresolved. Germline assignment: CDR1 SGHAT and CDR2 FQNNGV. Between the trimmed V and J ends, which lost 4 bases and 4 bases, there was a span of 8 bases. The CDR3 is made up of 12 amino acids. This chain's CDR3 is CASSSTLYEQYF. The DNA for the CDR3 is TGTGCCAGCAGCTCGACCCTATACGAGCAGTACTTC.

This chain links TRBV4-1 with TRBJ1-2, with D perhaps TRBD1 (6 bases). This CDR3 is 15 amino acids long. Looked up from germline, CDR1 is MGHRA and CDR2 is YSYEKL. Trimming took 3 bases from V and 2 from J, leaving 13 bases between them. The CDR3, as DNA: TGCGCCAGCAGCCAGAGTGGGACACCAAACTATGGCTACACCTTC. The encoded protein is CASSQSGTPNYGYTF.

CDR3 sequence: CASSREGGQPQHF. The CDR3 bases are TGTGCCAGCAGCCGGGAGGGCGGGCAGCCCCAGCATTTT. V and J are TRBV6-2 or TRBV6-3 and TRBJ1-5; no clear D gene. The CDR3 is 13 residues long. The germline V and J ends were trimmed by 6 bases and 7 bases, with 13 bases remaining between them. Germline CDR1 is MNHEY and CDR2 is SVGEGT.

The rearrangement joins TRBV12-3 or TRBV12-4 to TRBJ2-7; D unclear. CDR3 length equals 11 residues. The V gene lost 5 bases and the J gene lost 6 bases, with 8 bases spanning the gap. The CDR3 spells CASSHPPEQYF. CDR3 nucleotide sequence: TGTGCCAGCAGTCACCCCCCCGAGCAGTACTTC.

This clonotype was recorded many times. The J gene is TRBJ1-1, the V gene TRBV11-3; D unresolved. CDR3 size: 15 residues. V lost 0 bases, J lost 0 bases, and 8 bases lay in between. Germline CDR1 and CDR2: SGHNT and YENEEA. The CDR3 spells CASSLEGGMNTEAFF. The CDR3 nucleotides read TGTGCCAGCAGCTTAGAGGGAGGAATGAACACTGAAGCTTTCTTT. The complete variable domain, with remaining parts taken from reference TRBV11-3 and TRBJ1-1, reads EAGVVQSPRYKIIEKKQPVAFWCNPISGHNTLYWYLQNLGQGPELLIRYENEEAVDDSQLPKDRFSAERLKGVDSTLKIQPAELGDSAVYLCASSLEGGMNTEAFFGQGTRLTVV.

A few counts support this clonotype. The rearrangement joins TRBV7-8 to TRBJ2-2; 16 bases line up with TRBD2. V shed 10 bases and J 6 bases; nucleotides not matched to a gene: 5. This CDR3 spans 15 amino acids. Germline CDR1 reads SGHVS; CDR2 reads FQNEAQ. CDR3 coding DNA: TGTGCCATCGGGACTAGCGGGAGGGTATCCGGGGAGCTGTTTTTT. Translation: CAIGTSGRVSGELFF.